The clone carrying this T cell receptor (beta chain) occurred a few times. CDR3 size: 14 residues. The junction had 8 bases not matched to a gene; V was cut back by 5 bases and J by 7 bases. Germline V gene data show CDR1 as LGHDT and CDR2 as YNNKEL (reference sequence). The data were obtained in a study of blood T cell repertoires in COVID-19. Using immunoSEQ multiplex PCR, the repertoire was profiled, and TCRdb retains in-frame clones only, with some absent. The sample shows some 220,000 clones, 80% to 90% of them seen only once. Sample: PBMCs or T cells enriched from blood (not recorded which). The chain employs TRBV3-1 (or the pseudogene TRBV3-2) and TRBJ2-7; TRBD2 aligns across 10 bases. This TCR was recovered from a woman aged 18-29 years in a cohort exposed to, infected with or recovered from COVID-19 (not recorded which). The CDR3, as DNA: TGTGCCAGCAGCGAAAGCGGGGGGGCTCTAGAGCAGTACTTC. Its protein product is CASSESGGALEQYF.